The 5 T cell receptor beta chains reported below all come from one sample, sequenced in a study of monozygotic twins with inflammatory bowel disease (dated by TCRdb to about 2019). Libraries came from 5' RACE. The run used an Illumina HiSeq 2500. After reprocessing by TCRdb, each CDR3 protein sequence is one entry, and no DNA is given. The sample's clone listing holds about 300,000 distinct CDR3 sequences. Jointly, the top ten make up roughly 5.2% of the sample. Sequencing input: blood. The receptors come from a human donor with ulcerative colitis or Crohn's disease, or a healthy co-twin of an affected twin (not recorded which).

J is TRBJ2-1 and V is TRBV19. The CDR3 has 14 residues. Germline V gene data show CDR1 as LNHDA and CDR2 as SQIVND (reference sequence). The CDR3: CASRTGWDHNEQFF.

The rearrangement uses TRBV12-3 or TRBV12-4 and TRBJ1-1. The CDR3 loop spans 14 amino acids. CDR3: CASSTPRENTEAFF.

The chain recombines TRBV18 with TRBJ2-1. The CDR3 is made up of 15 amino acids. From germline, CDR1 is KGHSH and CDR2 LQKENI. CDR3 protein: CASSPPGQPKNEQFF.

V is TRBV24-1 and J is TRBJ2-5; TCRdb outputs TRBD2, but without DNA this stays unchecked. The CDR3 has 22 residues. CDR1 and CDR2 (germline): KGHDR, SFDVKD. CDR3 loop: CATSDPGQGSLGLAGGPETQYF.

The chain employs TRBV29-1 and TRBJ2-5. The germline V gene encodes CDR1 SQVTM and CDR2 ANQGSEA. The CDR3 loop spans 11 amino acids. The CDR3 here is CSGESEETQYF.